This T cell receptor beta chain stems from a study of blood T cells in healthy people across ages. Per individual sample, total RNA of at least 5 micrograms was extracted. Germline loops: CDR1 MDHEN, CDR2 SYDVKM. Trimming pared 3 bases from V and 6 bases from J, leaving 14 bases between. This CDR3 is 14 amino acids long. It was with a sample-barcoded 5' primer and a J-beta primer mix that a second PCR of about 6 to 12 cycles was run. A template-switch adaptor containing 12 random nucleotides labeled each cDNA molecule. In TCRdb, the 5' RACE reads were re-called with MiXCR into one record per CDR3 protein. The repertoire holds roughly 1,500,000 distinct CDR3 sequences, with 30% to 35% as singletons.

Sequencing was carried out using blood. The sequence came from a woman under 40 in good health. V usage is TRBV28 and J usage is TRBJ1-2; the D gene is possibly TRBD1 (6 bases). CDR3 residues: CASSLGQGRNGYTF. The CDR3 DNA reads as TGTGCCAGCAGTTTGGGTCAGGGGCGAAATGGCTACACCTTC.